These T cell receptor beta chains were read from a single sample in a study of T-cell memory formation after mild COVID-19. TCRdb recomputed calls from the 5' RACE reads with MiXCR, one row per CDR3 protein. The sample yields about 39,000 distinct CDR3 sequences, about 6.1% seen once. The material sequenced was PBMCs or a T cell subset sorted from them (not recorded which). These receptors originate from an adult who had mild COVID-19 (a few samples of this study predate the infection). Cell type and time point are not known. CDR3s include the opening cysteine and the closing phenylalanine or tryptophan. The order of the fields is V gene, clone size, D gene, J gene, CDR3 protein, CDR3 DNA. A D gene is named only where the DNA matches it firmly. Rows give clone size only sometimes, using once, few, many, or a class for an expanded clone.

TRBV24-1,many,TRBD2,TRBJ2-3,CATSDPGTSGVTDTQYF,TGTGCCACCAGTGACCCGGGGACTAGCGGGGTCACAGATACGCAGTATTTT
TRBV12-3/TRBV12-4,few,-,TRBJ1-1,CASSLSGGITEAFF,TGTGCCAGCAGCCTGTCGGGCGGGATCACTGAAGCTTTCTTT
TRBV5-6,-,-,TRBJ2-1,CASSRGVAYNEQFF,TGTGCCAGCAGCAGGGGGGTTGCCTACAATGAGCAGTTCTTC
TRBV7-9,once,TRBD2,TRBJ2-7,CASSASLSGNEQYF,TGTGCCAGCAGCGCCTCTCTTAGCGGGAACGAGCAGTACTTC
TRBV6-5,many,-,TRBJ1-5,CASSTQQNQPQHF,TGTGCCAGCAGTACCCAGCAAAATCAGCCCCAGCATTTT
TRBV7-2,many,TRBD2,TRBJ2-3,CASSPGLATDTQYF,TGTGCCAGCAGCCCTGGACTAGCCACAGATACGCAGTATTTT
TRBV6-1,few,-,TRBJ1-5,CASRGEQGVAQPQHF,TGTGCCAGCAGGGGAGAACAGGGAGTTGCCCAGCCCCAGCATTTT
TRBV12-3/TRBV12-4,many,TRBD1,TRBJ2-3,CASSFQTGTGVSTDTQYF,TGTGCCAGCAGTTTTCAAACCGGGACAGGGGTGAGCACAGATACGCAGTATTTT
TRBV18,few,-,TRBJ2-4,CASSPLREAKNIQYF,TGTGCCAGCTCGCCACTTCGGGAGGCCAAAAACATTCAGTACTTC
TRBV7-3,-,-,TRBJ2-1,CASSLKRTSAYNEQFF,TGTGCCAGCAGCTTGAAACGGACTTCCGCCTACAATGAGCAGTTCTTC
TRBV5-1,many,TRBD1,TRBJ2-2,CASSLDLPGQGAGELFF,TGCGCCAGCAGCTTGGACCTACCGGGACAGGGGGCCGGGGAGCTGTTTTTT